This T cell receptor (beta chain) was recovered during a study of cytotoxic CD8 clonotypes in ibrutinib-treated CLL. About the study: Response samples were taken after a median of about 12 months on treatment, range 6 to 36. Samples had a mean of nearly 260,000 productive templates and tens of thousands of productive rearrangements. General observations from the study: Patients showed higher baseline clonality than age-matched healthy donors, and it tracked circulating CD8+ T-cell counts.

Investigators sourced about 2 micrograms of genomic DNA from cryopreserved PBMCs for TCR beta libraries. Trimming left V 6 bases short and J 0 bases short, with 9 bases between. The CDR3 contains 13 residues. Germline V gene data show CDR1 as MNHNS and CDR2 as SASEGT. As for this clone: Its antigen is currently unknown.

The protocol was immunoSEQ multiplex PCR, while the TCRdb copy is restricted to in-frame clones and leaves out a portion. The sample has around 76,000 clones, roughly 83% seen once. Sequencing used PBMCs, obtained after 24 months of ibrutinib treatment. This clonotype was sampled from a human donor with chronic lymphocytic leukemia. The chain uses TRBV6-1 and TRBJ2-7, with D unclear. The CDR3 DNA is TGTGCCAGCAGCGCCTCGTTCTCCTACGAGCAGTACTTC. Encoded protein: CASSASFSYEQYF.